The T cell receptor (beta chain) under discussion was sequenced for a study of blood T cell repertoires in COVID-19 (dated by TCRdb to the early 2020s). At the level of the whole study: The collaborator samples originated in the United States, Italy and Spain and spanned the acute and convalescent phases of COVID-19. The material from the prospective study consisted of cDNA or gDNA derived from T cells, B-cell-depleted T cells, or PBMCs. Subjects who had been exposed to COVID-19, were actively infected with it, or had recovered from it provided the deeply sampled blood TCRbeta repertoires that made up the dataset. The repertoires were made available in a free public database intended to serve as a resource for research on the immune response to SARS-CoV-2. Samples came from the ongoing ImmuneRACE study (first 160 participants) plus 1,254 subjects from 6 global collaborators. Sample metadata almost always included a de-identified subject ID, COVID-19 status, age in years and sex. Where available, HLA class I and class II types were taken from metadata supplied by the sample provider and were not determined by assay-based typing.

V lost 2 bases and J lost 8 bases, and the count of bases not matched to a germline gene is 16. CDR1 and CDR2, looked up from the germline V gene, are SGDLS and YYNGEE. CDR3 length: 17 amino acids, cysteine to phenylalanine. The sequence is cut down to CDR3 DNA, 51 bases in frame from base 1. TCRbeta CDR3 regions were amplified from genomic DNA by means of the immunoSEQ Assay, a bias-controlled multiplex PCR. The authors' pipeline ran thus. Within the assay, amplification of reference gene primers was used to estimate how many nucleated cells each sample contained. To quantify the absolute abundance of each unique TCRbeta CDR3 rearrangement, sequence reads were collapsed and filtered. For each sample, productive Simpson clonality was calculated by taking the square root of Simpson's diversity index across productive rearrangements. The immuneACCESS repertoire file appears here via TCRdb, limited to in-frame rearrangements. These files lack a portion of the clones; in checked studies, under half of the deficit traces to unresolved V genes, and the cause of the others is not known. V and J calls and clone size are copied from that table; D and trimming were computed from the DNA. The sample contains 50,000 to 80,000 clones, 78% of them found a single time. The ten largest clones add up to 13% to 15% of the sample.

Concerning this clone: It has no known antigen specificity. No base-level quality is on record; no much larger clone is a single base apart.

In Seattle, one collaborating source enrolled patients while the infection was active and tracked those patients longitudinally over the course of disease. Each collaborating institution followed its own protocols to collect whole blood in K2EDTA tubes. Collaborator samples were shipped for TCRbeta analysis as frozen whole blood, isolated PBMCs, or DNA extracted from either sample type. Here is what the overall study found, with its caveats: Clinical and demographic metadata were provided uncurated, with the amount varying by source and participant.

Sequenced material: peripheral blood. The TCR originated in a man aged 55 to 70 with COVID-19, enrolled during active disease. The V gene is TRBV9 and the J gene is TRBJ2-1; TRBD2 aligns with 7 central bases. The CDR3 protein sequence reads: CASSVGGDRGIVYEQFF. At the DNA level, the sequence is TGTGCCAGCAGCGTGGGAGGGGATCGCGGGATAGTATATGAGCAGTTCTTC.